Listed here is a single TCR beta chain. In the study's own analysis: By means of reference gene primer amplification, nucleated cell counts were estimated. Profiled with immunoSEQ multiplex PCR; TCRdb holds only in-frame clones, not every one. V and J calls and clone size are copied from that table; D and trimming were computed from the DNA. The data hold about 140,000 clones, with around nine tenths observed a single time. This entry belongs to a study of blood T cell repertoires in COVID-19. Study-level information: The samples span acute and convalescent COVID-19 from the United States, Italy and Spain. PBMCs, B-cell-depleted T cells, or T cells provided the cDNA or gDNA that made up the material.

Germline V gives CDR1 LGHNA, CDR2 YNFKEQ. The CDR3 consists of 12 residues. V lost 0 bases and J lost 16; bases outside the gene matches: 6. This chain connects TRBV4-2 to TRBJ1-3; 7 bases are shared with TRBD1. This receptor was obtained from a man aged 50 to 59 with active or convalescent COVID-19. Sequencing was carried out using peripheral blood. The CDR3 DNA reads TGTGCCAGCAGCCAAGAATGGGGACAGCTTTATTTT. Translated: CASSQEWGQLYF.